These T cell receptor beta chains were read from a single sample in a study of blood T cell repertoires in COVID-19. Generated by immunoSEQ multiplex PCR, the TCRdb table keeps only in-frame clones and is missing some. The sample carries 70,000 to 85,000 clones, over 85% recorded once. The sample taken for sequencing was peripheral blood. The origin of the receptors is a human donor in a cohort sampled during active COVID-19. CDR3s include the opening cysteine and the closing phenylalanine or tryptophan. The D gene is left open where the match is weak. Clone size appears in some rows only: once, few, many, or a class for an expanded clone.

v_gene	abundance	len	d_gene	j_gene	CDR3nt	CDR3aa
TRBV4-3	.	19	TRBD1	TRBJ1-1	TGCGCCAGCAGCCAAGTTGGAGGGACAGGGGATAAGTGGAACACTGAAGCTTTCTTT	CASSQVGGTGDKWNTEAFF
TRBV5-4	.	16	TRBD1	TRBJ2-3	TGTGCCAGCAGCTTGGGAACAGGGGACATCACAGATACGCAGTATTTT	CASSLGTGDITDTQYF
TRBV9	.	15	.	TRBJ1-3	TGTGCCAGCAGCTCCTCTGGGGGCAGTGGAAACACCATATATTTT	CASSSSGGSGNTIYF
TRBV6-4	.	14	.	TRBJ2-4	TGTGCCAGCATAACAGCTTGGGTCAAAAACATTCAGTACTTC	CASITAWVKNIQYF
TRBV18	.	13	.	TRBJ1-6	TGTGCCAGCTCAGCTGGTCCGGATTCACCCCTCCACTTT	CASSAGPDSPLHF
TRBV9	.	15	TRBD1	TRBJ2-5	TGTGCCAGCAGCGTAGACGGCAGGGGGCCGGAGACCCAGTACTTC	CASSVDGRGPETQYF
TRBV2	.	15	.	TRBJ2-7	TGTGCCAGCAGTCCTCTAGTGGAACCTACGAGTTGGCAGTACTTC	CASSPLVEPTSWQYF
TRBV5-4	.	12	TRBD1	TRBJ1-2	TGTGCCAGCAGCTCACGGGACAGCAGTTACACCTTC	CASSSRDSSYTF
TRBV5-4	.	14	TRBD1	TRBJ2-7	TGTGCCAGCAGCTTGGGACAGGGGGCGGTCGAGCAGTACTTC	CASSLGQGAVEQYF
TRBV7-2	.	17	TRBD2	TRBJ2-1	TGTGCCAGCAGCTTCTCTCCCGGGACTAGCGGGAGGGCCGGTCTGTTCTTC	CASSFSPGTSGRAGLFF
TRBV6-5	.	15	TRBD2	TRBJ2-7	TGTGCCAGCAGCCTCGGACTAGCGTCTGCCTACGAGCAGTACTTC	CASSLGLASAYEQYF
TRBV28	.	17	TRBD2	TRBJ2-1	TGTGCCAGCAGTTTCCCACCCGCGGGAGGTTCCTACAATGAGCAGTTCTTC	CASSFPPAGGSYNEQFF
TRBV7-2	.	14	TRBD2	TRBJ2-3	TGTGCCAGCAGCCGGGGGATGGGGGAGGGTGCGCAGTATTTT	CASSRGMGEGAQYF
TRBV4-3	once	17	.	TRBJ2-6	TGCGCCAGCAGCCAAGTAGTCAGGAACTCTGGGGCCAACGTCCTGACTTTC	CASSQVVRNSGANVLTF
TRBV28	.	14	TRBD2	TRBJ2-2	TGTGCCAGCAGTTTCGCGGGAGGGCCCGGGGAGCTGTTTTTT	CASSFAGGPGELFF
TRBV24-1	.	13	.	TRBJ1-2	TGTGCCACCACTGAGGAGGGTGGCTATGGCTACACCTTC	CATTEEGGYGYTF
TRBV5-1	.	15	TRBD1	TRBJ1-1	TGCGCCAGCAGCAGGGGGCAGGGGGAGATCACTGAAGCTTTCTTT	CASSRGQGEITEAFF
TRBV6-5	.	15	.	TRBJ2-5	TGTGCCAGCAGTTACTCACTCGGGAAGTCGGAGACCCAGTACTTC	CASSYSLGKSETQYF
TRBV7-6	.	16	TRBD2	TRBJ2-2	TGTGCCAGCAGCCCCCTAACTAGCGGTCATCAGGGGGAGCTGTTTTTT	CASSPLTSGHQGELFF
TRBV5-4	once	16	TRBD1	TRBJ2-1	TGTGCCAGCAGCTTGACAGGGGGTGAACATTACAATGAGCAGTTCTTC	CASSLTGGEHYNEQFF
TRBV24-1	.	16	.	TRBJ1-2	TGTGCCACCAGTGATCCCCGGGGGGGGTCGAACTATGGCTACACCTTC	CATSDPRGGSNYGYTF
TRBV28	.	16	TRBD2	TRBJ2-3	TGTGCCAGCAGTTGGTATAGCGGGAGCAGTGCAGATACGCAGTATTTT	CASSWYSGSSADTQYF
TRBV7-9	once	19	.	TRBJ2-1	TGTGCCAGCAGCTCGACCCTTGCGGATGTAGAGGTCTCCTACAATGAGCAGTTCTTC	CASSSTLADVEVSYNEQFF
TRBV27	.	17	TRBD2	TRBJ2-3	TGTGCCAGCAGTAAGCCGGGACTAGCGGCCCCCACAGATACGCAGTATTTT	CASSKPGLAAPTDTQYF
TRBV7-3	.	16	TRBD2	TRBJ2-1	TGTGCCAGCAGCCGGGGGGTCTCCGGTAAATACAATGAGCAGTTCTTC	CASSRGVSGKYNEQFF
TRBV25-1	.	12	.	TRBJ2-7	TGTGCCAGCAGTGTAGGAGGTTACGAGCAGTACTTC	CASSVGGYEQYF
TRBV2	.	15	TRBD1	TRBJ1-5	TGTGCCAGCAGTGAGAGAGGGACAGGAGTCCAGCCCCAGCATTTT	CASSERGTGVQPQHF
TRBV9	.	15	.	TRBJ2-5	TGTGCCAGCAGCGCCGGTGGGGGGTGGCAAGAGACCCAGTACTTC	CASSAGGGWQETQYF
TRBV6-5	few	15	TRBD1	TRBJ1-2	TGTGCCAGCAGGAGGACAGGGGGCTTTGGCTATGGCTACACCTTC	CASRRTGGFGYGYTF
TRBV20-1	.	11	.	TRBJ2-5	TGCAGTGCTGAGCATAGCGAGACCCAGTACTTC	CSAEHSETQYF
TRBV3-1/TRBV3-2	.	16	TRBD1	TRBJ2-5	TGTGCCAGCAGCCCCCTCCGGCAGGGGGCAGGGGAGACCCAGTACTTC	CASSPLRQGAGETQYF
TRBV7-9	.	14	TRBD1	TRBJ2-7	TGTGCCAGCAGACGGGCAGGGACAGGGTCCGAGCAGTACTTC	CASRRAGTGSEQYF
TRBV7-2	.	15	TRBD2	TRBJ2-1	TGTGCCAGCAGCTTAGGGGTGCGGGAGCTCGGTGAGCAGTTCTTC	CASSLGVRELGEQFF
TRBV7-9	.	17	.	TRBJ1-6	TGTGCCAGCAGCTTAGTAGCGTGGGAACAGGGTAATTCACCCCTCCACTTT	CASSLVAWEQGNSPLHF
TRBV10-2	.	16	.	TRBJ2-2	TGCGCCAGCCGTTCGCTAGCGTTCACGGACACCGGGGAGCTGTTTTTT	CASRSLAFTDTGELFF
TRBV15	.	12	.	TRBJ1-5	TGTGCCACCAGCGGGACTAATCAGCCCCAGCATTTT	CATSGTNQPQHF
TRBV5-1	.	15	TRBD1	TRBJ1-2	TGCGCCAGCAGCAAAGGACAGGGGGCGAACTATGGCTACACCTTC	CASSKGQGANYGYTF
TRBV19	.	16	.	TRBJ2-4	TGTGCCAGTAGTATAGGGGACAAGGGGATAGTTCACATTCAGTACTTC	CASSIGDKGIVHIQYF
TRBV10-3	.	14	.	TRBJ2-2	TGTGCCATCTCTGTTGATGAGGTGTCCGGGGAGCTGTTTTTT	CAISVDEVSGELFF
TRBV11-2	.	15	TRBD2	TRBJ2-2	TGTGCCAGCAGCGATGCTGGGAGGGGCACCGGGGAGCTGTTTTTT	CASSDAGRGTGELFF
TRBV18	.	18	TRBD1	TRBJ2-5	TGTGCCAGCTCGCCGGCGATTCTCCGGGACAGCCGCCAAGAGACCCAGTACTTC	CASSPAILRDSRQETQYF
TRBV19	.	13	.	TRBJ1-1	TGTGCCAGCTCAGCGACGATGAACACTGAAGCTTTCTTT	CASSATMNTEAFF
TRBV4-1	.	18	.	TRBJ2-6	TGCGCCAGCAGCTTACTGTTTGTTAAAACCTCTGGGGCCAACGTCCTGACTTTC	CASSLLFVKTSGANVLTF
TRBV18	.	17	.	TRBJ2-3	TGTGCCAGCTCACCAGGAGAGGTCCTTCTTAGCACAGATACGCAGTATTTT	CASSPGEVLLSTDTQYF
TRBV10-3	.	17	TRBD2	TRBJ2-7	TGTGCCATCAGTGGGGGACTAGCGGGAGGTACCACCTACGAGCAGTACTTC	CAISGGLAGGTTYEQYF